The following is a T cell receptor beta chain sequence with its context. Its antigen has not been determined. The record has no base qualities; no much larger clone is one base away. The CDR3, cysteine through phenylalanine, is 17 amino acids long. Only the CDR3 DNA stays, 51 bases, in frame from base 1. The germline V gene encodes CDR1 SEHNR and CDR2 FQNEAQ (reference sequence). V has 3 bases trimmed and J has 9 bases trimmed; junction bases matching no gene number 15. Libraries were made using the immunoSEQ multiplex PCR assay. In the authors' own workflow: A statistical classification framework was developed to diagnose cytomegalovirus status using the catalog of TCR beta chain sequences. TCRdb re-hosts the immuneACCESS table, in-frame sequences only. Its copies lack some clones; in the studies checked, an unresolved V gene accounts for under half of them, and the cause for the rest is not known. That table is the source of V, J and clone size, and D and trimming were worked out from the DNA. In this sample the table shows approximately 230,000 clones, roughly 87% of which occur a single time. 12% of the sample goes to the ten largest clones.

This specimen belongs to a study of cytomegalovirus exposure and HLA in healthy donors (dated by TCRdb to about 2017). In terms of the full investigation: According to a later analysis, the 120 validation repertoires were produced on the same platform as the 700 or so repertoires of the first cohort. High-throughput TCR immunosequencing, statistical association of individual TCRs with disease status, and machine learning were combined to predict cytomegalovirus infection status. A separate validation cohort of more than 100 different subjects was used in addition to the roughly 640-subject first cohort. The aim of the study was to test whether cataloging public T cell receptors could identify signatures of past pathogen exposure. Broad study findings and their caveats: A few of the identified cytomegalovirus-associated TCR beta chains were confirmed in vitro to be specific for cytomegalovirus antigens. The study gave a list of under 200 TCR beta chains associated with cytomegalovirus. In a later analysis, TCRs clustered in the first cohort were found to also tend to co-occur in the approximately 120 validation repertoires, with approximately 93% of cluster scores above 0. It was suggested by the authors that the approach could potentially be generalized to other disease states and immunological phenotypes. All 130 or so repertoires were used to score co-occurrence in the validation cohort in a later analysis, because that analysis had no HLA typing for the cohort. The classifier was reported to diagnose cytomegalovirus status with high specificity and sensitivity in both the original and validation cohorts. Most TCR sequences were seen in very few donors, while some public TCRs were found in many individuals.

Donors formed part of the validation cohort, which comprised 120 or so subjects and was distinct from the first cohort of several hundred subjects. The receptor's source is a man aged 18 to 30 in good health and CMV-seropositive. The specimen sequenced was PBMCs. In this chain, TRBV7-9 is recombined with TRBJ2-1; 9 bases in the junction line up with TRBD2. Here is the DNA: TGTGCCAGCAGCTTGGGTGGCGGGAGGGCCGTCTTTGCTGAGCAGTTCTTC. Translated, this gives CASSLGGGRAVFAEQFF.